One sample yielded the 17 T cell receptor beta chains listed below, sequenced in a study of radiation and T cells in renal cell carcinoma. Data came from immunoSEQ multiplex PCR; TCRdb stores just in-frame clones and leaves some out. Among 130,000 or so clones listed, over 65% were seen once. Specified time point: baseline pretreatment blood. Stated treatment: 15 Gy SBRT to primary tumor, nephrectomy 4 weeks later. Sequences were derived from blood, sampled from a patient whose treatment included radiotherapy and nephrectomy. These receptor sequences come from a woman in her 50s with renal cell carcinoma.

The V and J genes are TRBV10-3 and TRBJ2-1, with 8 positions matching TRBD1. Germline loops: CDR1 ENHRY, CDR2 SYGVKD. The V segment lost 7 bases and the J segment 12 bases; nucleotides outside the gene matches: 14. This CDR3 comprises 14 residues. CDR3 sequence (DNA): TGTGCCATCAATCCGGGACAGGCCAGTCAGGGGCAGTTCTTC. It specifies CAINPGQASQGQFF.

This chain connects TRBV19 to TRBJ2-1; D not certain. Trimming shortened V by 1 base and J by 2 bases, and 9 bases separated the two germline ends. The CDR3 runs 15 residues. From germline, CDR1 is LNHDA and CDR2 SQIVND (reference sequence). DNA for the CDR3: TGTGCCAGTAGTATAGGAGAGAGCCCCTACAATGAGCAGTTCTTC. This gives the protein CASSIGESPYNEQFF.

Written as DNA, the CDR3 is TGTGCCAGCAGCAGTCTGTCGGGTCAGCCCCAGCATTTT. It is translated as CASSSLSGQPQHF. V gene TRBV7-9 combines with J gene TRBJ1-5; unclear D gene. Germline V gene data show CDR1 as SEHNR and CDR2 as FQNEAQ (reference sequence). The CDR3 totals 13 residues. The V end lost 5 bases, the J end lost 6 bases, and 11 bases lay between the germline ends.

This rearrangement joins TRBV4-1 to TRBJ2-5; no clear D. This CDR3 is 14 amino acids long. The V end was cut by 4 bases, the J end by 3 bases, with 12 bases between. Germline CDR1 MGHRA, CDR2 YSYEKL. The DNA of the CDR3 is TGCGCCAGCAGCCTGGGAACGACGGAAGAGACCCAGTACTTC. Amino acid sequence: CASSLGTTEETQYF.

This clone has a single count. CDR3 loop: CASSLEGPYEQYF. CDR3 sequence (DNA): TGTGCCAGCAGCCTGGAGGGTCCCTACGAGCAGTACTTC. This chain uses TRBV7-9 with TRBJ2-7; possibly TRBD2 for D (6 bases). Germline V lookup: CDR1 SEHNR, CDR2 FQNEAQ (reference sequence). Deletions cut 5 bases from V and 2 bases from J, with 10 bases between. The CDR3 totals 13 residues. The variable domain in full, completed from reference TRBV7-9 and TRBJ2-7, reads DTGVSQNPRHKITKRGQNVTFRCDPISEHNRLYWYRQTLGQGPEFLTYFQNEAQLEKSRLLSDRFSAERPKGSFSTLEIQRTEQGDSAMYLCASSLEGPYEQYFGPGTRLTVT.

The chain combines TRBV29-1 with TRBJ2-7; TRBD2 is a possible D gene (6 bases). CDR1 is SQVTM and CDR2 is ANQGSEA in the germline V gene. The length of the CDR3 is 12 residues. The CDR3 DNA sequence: TGCAGTGTGGGGCCGGGAGCCTACGAGCAGTACTTC. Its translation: CSVGPGAYEQYF.

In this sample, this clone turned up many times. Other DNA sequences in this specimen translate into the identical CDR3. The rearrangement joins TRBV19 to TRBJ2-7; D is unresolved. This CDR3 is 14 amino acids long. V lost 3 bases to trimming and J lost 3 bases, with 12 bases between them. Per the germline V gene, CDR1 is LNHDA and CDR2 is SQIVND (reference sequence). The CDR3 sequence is CASSIGHIHYEQYF. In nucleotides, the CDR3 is TGTGCCAGTAGTATTGGTCATATACACTACGAGCAGTACTTC.

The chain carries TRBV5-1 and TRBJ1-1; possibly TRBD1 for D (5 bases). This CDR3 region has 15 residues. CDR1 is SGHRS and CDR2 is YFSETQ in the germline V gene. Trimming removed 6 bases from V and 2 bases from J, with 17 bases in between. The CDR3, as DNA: TGCGCCAGCACCCCGGGGGATGACAGTAACACTGAAGCTTTCTTT. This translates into CASTPGDDSNTEAFF.

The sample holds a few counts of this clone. CDR3 region: CASINRGREKLFF. CDR3 DNA sequence: TGTGCCAGCATTAACAGGGGGCGGGAAAAACTGTTTTTT. This rearrangement joins TRBV2 to TRBJ1-4; TRBD1 matches 9 bases. Trimming at V came to 7 bases and at J to 8 bases, leaving 5 bases not matched to a gene. This CDR3 has 13 amino acids. Germline values: CDR1 SNHLY, CDR2 FYNNEI.

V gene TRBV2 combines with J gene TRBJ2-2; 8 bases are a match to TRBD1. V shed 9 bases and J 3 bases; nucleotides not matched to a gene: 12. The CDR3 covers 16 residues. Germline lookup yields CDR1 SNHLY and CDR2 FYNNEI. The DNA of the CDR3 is TGTGCCAGTAGACGCGGTCGACAGGGGCACACCGGGGAGCTGTTTTTT. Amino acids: CASRRGRQGHTGELFF. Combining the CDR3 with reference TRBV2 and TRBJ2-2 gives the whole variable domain EPEVTQTPSHQVTQMGQEVILRCVPISNHLYFYWYRQILGQKVEFLVSFYNNEISEKSEIFDDQFSVERPDGSNFTLKIRSTKLEDSAMYFCASRRGRQGHTGELFFGEGSRLTVL.

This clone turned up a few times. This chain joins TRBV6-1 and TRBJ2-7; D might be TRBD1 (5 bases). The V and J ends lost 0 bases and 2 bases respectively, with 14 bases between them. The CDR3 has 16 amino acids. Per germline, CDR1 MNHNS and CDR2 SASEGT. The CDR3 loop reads CASSEAPRTYPYEQYF. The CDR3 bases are TGTGCCAGCAGTGAAGCGCCTAGGACATACCCCTACGAGCAGTACTTC.

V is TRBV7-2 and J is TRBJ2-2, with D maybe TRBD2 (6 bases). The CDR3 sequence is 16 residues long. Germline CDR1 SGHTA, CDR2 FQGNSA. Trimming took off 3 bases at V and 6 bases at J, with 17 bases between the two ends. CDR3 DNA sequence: TGTGCCAGCAGCTTGAACCCCGGGGGAAGTGCCGGGGAGCTGTTTTTT. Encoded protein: CASSLNPGGSAGELFF.

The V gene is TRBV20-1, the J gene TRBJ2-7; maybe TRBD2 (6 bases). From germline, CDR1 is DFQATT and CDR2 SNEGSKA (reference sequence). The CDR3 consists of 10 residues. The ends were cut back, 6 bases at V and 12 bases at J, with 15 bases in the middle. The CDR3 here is CSALRENTYF. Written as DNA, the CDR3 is TGCAGTGCCTTGCGGGAAAACACGTACTTC.

DNA for the CDR3: TGCGCCAGCAGCCCGACAATACTGGACAACGGCTACGAGCAGTACTTC. It encodes CASSPTILDNGYEQYF. The rearrangement uses TRBV4-3 and TRBJ2-7, with D perhaps matching TRBD1 (5 bases). This CDR3 spans 16 amino acids. The V and J ends lost 4 bases and 3 bases respectively, with 19 bases between them. Germline V gives CDR1 LGHNA, CDR2 YSLEER.

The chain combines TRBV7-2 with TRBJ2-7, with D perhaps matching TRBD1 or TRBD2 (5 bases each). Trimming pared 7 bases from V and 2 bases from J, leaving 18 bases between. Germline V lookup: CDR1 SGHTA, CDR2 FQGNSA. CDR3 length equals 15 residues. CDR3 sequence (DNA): TGTGCCAGCACCCGATGGGGGTCACGTCCCTACGAGCAGTACTTC. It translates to CASTRWGSRPYEQYF.

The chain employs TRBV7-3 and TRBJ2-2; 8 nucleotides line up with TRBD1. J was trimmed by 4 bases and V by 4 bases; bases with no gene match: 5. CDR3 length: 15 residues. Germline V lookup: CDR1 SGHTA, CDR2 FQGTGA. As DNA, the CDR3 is TGTGCCAGCAGCTCAGGACAGGGAGGCACCGGGGAGCTGTTTTTT. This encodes CASSSGQGGTGELFF.

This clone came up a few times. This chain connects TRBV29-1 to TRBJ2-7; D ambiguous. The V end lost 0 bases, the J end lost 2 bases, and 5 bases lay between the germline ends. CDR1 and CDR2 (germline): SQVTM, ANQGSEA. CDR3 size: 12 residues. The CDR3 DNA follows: TGCAGCGTTGAAGATGGTACCTACGAGCAGTACTTC. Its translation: CSVEDGTYEQYF.